Each of the 3 T cell receptor beta chains below was sequenced from the same sample in a study of cytomegalovirus exposure and HLA in healthy donors. PCR was performed using 60 Vbeta and 13 Jbeta primers. Method: immunoSEQ multiplex PCR; TCRdb's copy keeps in-frame clones and lacks some. The sample shows under 120,000 clones, around three quarters of them seen only once. Sequenced input: PBMCs. All receptors come from a man aged 45-65 years in good health and CMV-seropositive.

The chain has TRBV2 and TRBJ1-2; D possibly corresponds to TRBD1 (6 bases). The CDR3 spans 15 residues. CDR1 SNHLY and CDR2 FYNNEI come from the germline V gene. V was cut by 3 bases and J by 0 bases, with 11 bases left in between. The CDR3 nucleotides read TGTGCCAGCAGTGAGGGGGCAGGAGCTAACTATGGCTACACCTTC. It translates to CASSEGAGANYGYTF.

The rearrangement joins TRBV6-5 to TRBJ1-2, with 10 nucleotides matching TRBD1. The CDR3 totals 13 residues. Germline values: CDR1 MNHEY, CDR2 SVGAGI. V shed 6 bases and J 5 bases; nucleotides not matched to a gene: 3. The CDR3 spells CASRGGQGYGYTF. The CDR3 DNA reads as TGTGCCAGCAGGGGGGGACAGGGGTATGGCTACACCTTC.

The genes are TRBV2 and TRBJ1-2; no clear D. CDR1 is SNHLY and CDR2 is FYNNEI in the germline V gene. The V gene lost 11 bases and the J gene lost 6 bases, with 22 bases spanning the gap. The CDR3 is 14 residues long. The CDR3 protein is CAGCIRPGADGYTF. The CDR3 DNA sequence: TGTGCCGGTTGCATTAGGCCTGGTGCGGATGGCTACACCTTC. Drawing the rest from reference TRBV2 and TRBJ1-2, the complete variable domain is EPEVTQTPSHQVTQMGQEVILRCVPISNHLYFYWYRQILGQKVEFLVSFYNNEISEKSEIFDDQFSVERPDGSNFTLKIRSTKLEDSAMYFCAGCIRPGADGYTFGSGTRLTVV.